Presented here are 26 T cell receptor beta chains from one specimen sequenced in a study of cytomegalovirus exposure and HLA in healthy donors. Data came from immunoSEQ multiplex PCR; TCRdb stores just in-frame clones and leaves some out. The sample contains some 140,000 clones, 75% to 90% of which appear only once. Material for sequencing was PBMCs. The origin of the receptors is a man younger than 30 in good health and CMV-seropositive.

This rearrangement joins TRBV15 to TRBJ1-1; D gene uncertain. V gave up 0 bases and J gave up 5 bases, with 10 bases separating them. The CDR3 totals 14 residues. The V gene's germline CDR1 is LNHNV and CDR2 YYDKDF (reference sequence). CDR3 protein: CATSRDRAWTEAFF. The CDR3 region has the DNA TGTGCCACCAGCAGAGATCGAGCCTGGACTGAAGCTTTCTTT.

The rearrangement links TRBV7-2 to TRBJ1-3; D may be TRBD1 (5 bases). CDR3 length equals 15 residues. The V end was cut by 6 bases, the J end by 0 bases, with 12 bases between. Germline lookup yields CDR1 SGHTA and CDR2 FQGNSA. CDR3 nucleotide sequence: TGTGCCAGCAGGCCGCGAAGGGGCTCTGGAAACACCATATATTTT. This gives the protein CASRPRRGSGNTIYF.

This chain links TRBV10-3 with TRBJ1-1; tentatively, D is TRBD1 (5 bases). Germline V gives CDR1 ENHRY, CDR2 SYGVKD. V gave up 8 bases and J gave up 5 bases, with 15 bases separating them. CDR3 length equals 13 residues. The CDR3 loop reads CAIGRAGETEAFF. CDR3 sequence (DNA): TGTGCCATCGGTCGGGCGGGGGAAACTGAAGCTTTCTTT.

V gene TRBV4-1 combines with J gene TRBJ2-1; 8 bases match TRBD1. The V gene's germline CDR1 is MGHRA and CDR2 YSYEKL. The CDR3 sequence is 15 residues long. The trim removed 1 base at V and 6 bases at J, leaving 5 bases unmatched. CDR3 DNA sequence: TGCGCCAGCAGCCAAGTCCGTGACAGGGGCAATGAGCAGTTCTTC. It translates to CASSQVRDRGNEQFF.

DNA for the CDR3: TGTGCCAGCAGCTTAGAGATGGCCCCCAGGTGGGAGACCCAGTACTTC. Translation gives CASSLEMAPRWETQYF. This chain connects TRBV7-9 to TRBJ2-5; D unresolved. V lost 1 base and J 5 bases, leaving 17 bases between the germline ends. CDR1 is SEHNR and CDR2 is FQNEAQ in the germline V gene (reference sequence). The CDR3 loop spans 16 amino acids.

The chain joins TRBV5-1 to TRBJ2-5; D is perhaps TRBD2 (6 bases). Germline-derived CDR1 and CDR2 are SGHRS and YFSETQ. Trimming took 0 bases from V and 2 from J, leaving 11 bases between them. The CDR3 has 15 residues. CDR3 bases: TGCGCCAGCAGCTTGGGGGCGGGGCGGCAAGAGACCCAGTACTTC. Its translation is CASSLGAGRQETQYF.

The chain couples TRBV6-1 to TRBJ2-7; 11 nucleotides align to TRBD2. V lost 6 bases and J lost 3; bases outside the gene matches: 7. The CDR3 loop spans 15 amino acids. The V gene's germline CDR1 is MNHNS and CDR2 SASEGT. Written as DNA, the CDR3 is TGTGCCAGCAGGCAGGGCCTAGCGGGAGGCTACGAGCAGTACTTC. Encoded protein: CASRQGLAGGYEQYF.

The chain links TRBV6-5 to TRBJ2-2; D is ambiguous. CDR1 and CDR2 (germline): MNHEY, SVGAGI. CDR3 length: 16 residues. Trimming pared 2 bases from V and 1 base from J, leaving 11 bases between. The CDR3: CASSYTATGNTGELFF. CDR3 nucleotide sequence: TGTGCCAGCAGTTACACCGCGACTGGGAACACCGGGGAGCTGTTTTTT.

The chain recombines TRBV5-6 with TRBJ2-7, with 9 bases matching TRBD1. V trimming: 3 bases; J trimming: 6 bases; junction bases outside the gene matches: 7. The germline V gene encodes CDR1 SGHDT and CDR2 YYEEEE. The CDR3 length is 14 residues. CDR3 bases: TGTGCCAGCAGCTCAGGGACAGGGTGGATCGAGCAGTACTTC. Protein product: CASSSGTGWIEQYF.

The genes are TRBV7-3 and TRBJ2-1, with 11 positions matching TRBD2. There are 19 residues in the CDR3. V was clipped by 5 bases and J by 2 bases; unmatched bases: 14. Germline V lookup: CDR1 SGHTA, CDR2 FQGTGA. The CDR3 bases are TGTGCCAGCAGCCCCTCCCTCTTAGCGGGGGGGGACACCTACAATGAGCAGTTCTTC. The encoded protein is CASSPSLLAGGDTYNEQFF.

The gene calls are TRBV2 and TRBJ1-2; the D gene is possibly TRBD1 (5 bases). The CDR3 has 12 residues. The germline V gene encodes CDR1 SNHLY and CDR2 FYNNEI. The germline V and J ends were trimmed by 7 bases and 7 bases, with 13 bases remaining between them. The CDR3, as DNA: TGTGCCAGCATTACGCGGGGGGGTGGCTACACCTTC. This codes for CASITRGGGYTF. Full variable domain (missing parts from reference TRBV2 and TRBJ1-2): EPEVTQTPSHQVTQMGQEVILRCVPISNHLYFYWYRQILGQKVEFLVSFYNNEISEKSEIFDDQFSVERPDGSNFTLKIRSTKLEDSAMYFCASITRGGGYTFGSGTRLTVV.

This chain joins TRBV7-2 and TRBJ1-2; D remains unclear. The CDR3 has 15 residues. Per germline, CDR1 SGHTA and CDR2 FQGNSA. Trimming left V 1 base short and J 2 bases short, with 11 bases between. The CDR3 DNA sequence: TGTGCCAGCAGCTTAGAGAACGGCGGGAACTATGGCTACACCTTC. The encoded protein is CASSLENGGNYGYTF.

This clone was counted once. J is TRBJ1-2 and V is TRBV5-4; 11 positions match TRBD1. The CDR3 is made up of 15 amino acids. The J segment lost 6 bases and the V segment lost 3 bases, leaving 7 bases of the junction unmatched. CDR1 and CDR2 (germline): SGHNT, YYREEE (reference sequence). The chain's CDR3 is CASSSRDRGGDGYTF. The CDR3 region has the DNA TGTGCCAGCAGCTCCCGGGACAGGGGGGGGGATGGCTACACCTTC.

The rearrangement uses TRBV10-1 and TRBJ1-4; TRBD1 agrees at 10 bases. The CDR3 sequence is 16 residues long. V lost 3 bases, J lost 4 bases, and 5 bases stayed unmatched. The V gene's germline CDR1 is WNHNN and CDR2 SYGVQD (reference sequence). For the CDR3, the DNA is TGCGCCAGCAGTGAATTCCGGGACAGGGGTAATGAAAAACTGTTTTTT. Encoded protein: CASSEFRDRGNEKLFF.

This clone was found a few times. The V gene is TRBV18, the J gene TRBJ2-7; the D is unclear. V was cut by 2 bases and J by 2 bases, with 4 bases left in between. The germline gives CDR1 KGHSH, CDR2 LQKENI. The CDR3 is 12 residues long. Here the CDR3 DNA reads TGTGCCAGCTCACCAGGCACCTACGAGCAGTACTTC. Its translation is CASSPGTYEQYF.

The rearrangement joins TRBV5-1 to TRBJ2-1; the match to TRBD1 covers 8 bases. The length of the CDR3 is 13 residues. V lost 2 bases, J lost 6 bases, and 1 base stayed unmatched. Germline values: CDR1 SGHRS, CDR2 YFSETQ. As DNA, the CDR3 is TGCGCCAGCAGCTTCACAGGGGGCAATGAGCAGTTCTTC. Its translation is CASSFTGGNEQFF.

The CDR3 loop is CASARQGRDEQYF. The CDR3 bases are TGTGCCTCGGCGAGGCAGGGTAGGGACGAGCAGTACTTC. The V gene is TRBV7-3, the J gene TRBJ2-7; D might be TRBD1 (5 bases). V lost 11 bases to trimming and J lost 5 bases, with 19 bases between them. The CDR3 loop spans 13 amino acids. Germline V gene sequence: CDR1 SGHTA, CDR2 FQGTGA.

V and J are TRBV19 and TRBJ1-6; D call uncertain. Looked up from germline, CDR1 is LNHDA and CDR2 is SQIVND (reference sequence). This CDR3 spans 14 amino acids. Deletions cut 7 bases from V and 0 bases from J, with 7 bases between. CDR3 in amino acids: CASTFGSYNSPLHF. CDR3 sequence (DNA): TGTGCCAGTACGTTCGGCTCCTATAATTCACCCCTCCACTTT.

The chain links TRBV5-6 to TRBJ2-1, with D possibly TRBD2 on 5 matching bases. V was cut by 4 bases and J by 5 bases, with 16 bases left in between. This CDR3 is 15 amino acids long. Germline CDR1 SGHDT, CDR2 YYEEEE. Here the CDR3 reads CASSARWRSHNEQFF. The CDR3, as DNA: TGTGCCAGCAGCGCGAGGTGGAGGTCCCACAATGAGCAGTTCTTC.

The gene calls are TRBV5-1 and TRBJ2-3, with TRBD2 matching over 7 bases. The CDR3 is 16 amino acids. The J segment lost 1 base and the V segment lost 0 bases, leaving 5 bases of the junction unmatched. Per the germline V gene, CDR1 is SGHRS and CDR2 is YFSETQ. The CDR3 is CASSLGSSGGTDTQYF. In DNA form, the CDR3 reads TGCGCCAGCAGCTTGGGCTCTAGCGGCGGCACAGATACGCAGTATTTT.

J is TRBJ1-4 and V is TRBV18; 7 nucleotides agree with TRBD1. The V gene's germline CDR1 is KGHSH and CDR2 LQKENI. This CDR3 comprises 16 residues. V gave up 3 bases and J gave up 5 bases; unmatched junction bases: 9. The DNA for the CDR3 is TGTGCCAGCTCACCTTACCGGGACAGCCTAAATGAAAAACTGTTTTTT. It specifies CASSPYRDSLNEKLFF. The full variable domain, in which reference TRBV18 and TRBJ1-4 provide the parts outside the CDR3, is NAGVMQNPRHLVRRRGQEARLRCSPMKGHSHVYWYRQLPEEGLKFMVYLQKENIIDESGMPKERFSAEFPKEGPSILRIQQVVRGDSAAYFCASSPYRDSLNEKLFFGSGTQLSVL.

In this sample, this clone turned up once. The junction shows a germline mismatch at one end, possibly a read error. The V and J genes are TRBV29-1 and TRBJ1-1, with D possibly being TRBD1 (6 bases). The CDR3 spans 14 residues. CDR1 is SQVTM and CDR2 is ANQGSEA in the germline V gene. DNA of the CDR3: TGCAGCGTCGAAGGGGGGGGGCGGAGCACTGAAGCTTTCTTT. Translation gives CSVEGGGRSTEAFF.

This chain connects TRBV6-5 to TRBJ2-1, with a possible D match to TRBD1 (6 bases). Germline V gene lookup returns CDR1 MNHEY and CDR2 SVGAGI. CDR3 size: 10 residues. Trimming shortened V by 8 bases and J by 7 bases, and 6 bases separated the two germline ends. The CDR3 spells CASQGNEQFF. The CDR3 DNA reads TGTGCCAGCCAGGGGAATGAGCAGTTCTTC.

The chain employs TRBV5-1 and TRBJ2-2; TRBD2 might be the D (5 bases). This CDR3 is 14 amino acids long. The V gene's germline CDR1 is SGHRS and CDR2 YFSETQ. Trimming took off 4 bases at V and 5 bases at J, with 12 bases between the two ends. The CDR3 here is CASSDGVWTGELFF. The CDR3 nucleotides read TGCGCCAGCAGCGACGGGGTTTGGACCGGGGAGCTGTTTTTT.

This clone was seen a handful of times. The CDR3 sequence is CASIRDRPFSPLHF. CDR3 in DNA: TGTGCCAGCATCAGAGACAGACCCTTTTCACCCCTCCACTTT. The chain uses TRBV2 and TRBJ1-6; a possible D gene is TRBD1 (5 bases). The CDR3 has 14 residues. Looked up from germline, CDR1 is SNHLY and CDR2 is FYNNEI. Trimming removed 7 bases at V and 9 bases at J, with 16 bases between.

This clone was found once. The chain employs TRBV7-9 and TRBJ2-3, with D maybe TRBD2 (6 bases). The CDR3 length is 14 residues. Germline-derived CDR1 and CDR2 are SEHNR and FQNEAQ (reference sequence). Trimming pared 3 bases from V and 4 bases from J, leaving 11 bases between. The CDR3 DNA is TGTGCCAGCAGCTTCCCTAGCGCCGCAGATACGCAGTATTTT. Its translation is CASSFPSAADTQYF.